Listed here are 20 T cell receptor beta chains from one sample, sequenced in a study of glioma-infiltrating T cells after dendritic cell vaccination. TCRdb keeps only in-frame clones here, not all; method: immunoSEQ multiplex PCR. This sample has 85,000 to 110,000 clones, with roughly 76% found just once. Sequencing was performed on blood, taken before dendritic cell vaccination. The receptors were gathered from a human donor with glioblastoma.

The gene calls are TRBV5-1 and TRBJ2-7, with TRBD2 matching 7 bases. The CDR3 loop spans 15 amino acids. Trimming at V came to 0 bases and at J to 1 base, leaving 4 bases not matched to a gene. Germline loops: CDR1 SGHRS, CDR2 YFSETQ. CDR3 protein: CASSLVQGGSYEQYF. Written as DNA, the CDR3 is TGCGCCAGCAGCTTGGTGCAGGGAGGGTCCTACGAGCAGTACTTC. The variable domain in full, completed from reference TRBV5-1 and TRBJ2-7, reads KAGVTQTPRYLIKTRGQQVTLSCSPISGHRSVSWYQQTPGQGLQFLFEYFSETQRNKGNFPGRFSGRQFSNSRSEMNVSTLELGDSALYLCASSLVQGGSYEQYFGPGTRLTVT.

The V and J genes are TRBV11-3 and TRBJ1-2, with 9 nucleotides matching TRBD1. With 0 bases clipped from V and 7 bases from J, the junction kept 9 bases outside the gene matches. Per germline, CDR1 SGHNT and CDR2 YENEEA. This CDR3 comprises 16 residues. The CDR3 coding sequence is TGTGCCAGCAGCTTAGATCAAGGGACAGGGCGGAGTGGCTACACCTTC. Protein: CASSLDQGTGRSGYTF. The whole variable domain, remainder taken from reference TRBV11-3 and TRBJ1-2, is EAGVVQSPRYKIIEKKQPVAFWCNPISGHNTLYWYLQNLGQGPELLIRYENEEAVDDSQLPKDRFSAERLKGVDSTLKIQPAELGDSAVYLCASSLDQGTGRSGYTFGSGTRLTVV.

The rearrangement uses TRBV4-2 and TRBJ2-7, with TRBD2 as a possible D gene (7 bases). The germline V gene encodes CDR1 LGHNA and CDR2 YNFKEQ. Trimming removed 4 bases from V and 6 bases from J, with 16 bases in between. CDR3 length equals 14 residues. Here the CDR3 reads CASSLGGGAGEQYF. CDR3 sequence (DNA): TGTGCCAGCAGCCTTGGAGGGGGGGCTGGCGAGCAGTACTTC.

The V and J genes are TRBV6-6 and TRBJ2-1, with D hard to call. Trimming took off 10 bases at V and 5 bases at J, with 9 bases between the two ends. CDR3 length equals 11 residues. Germline V CDR1 and CDR2: MNHNY, SVGAGI (reference sequence). The CDR3 DNA reads as TGTGCCACGGTGAGGAACAATGAGCAGTTCTTC. It codes for CATVRNNEQFF.

V gene TRBV28 combines with J gene TRBJ1-2, with a tentative D call TRBD1 (6 bases). The ends were cut back, 5 bases at V and 6 bases at J, with 10 bases in the middle. The V gene's germline CDR1 is MDHEN and CDR2 SYDVKM. The CDR3 covers 12 residues. The CDR3 sequence: CASSIRDNGYTF. DNA of the CDR3: TGTGCCAGCAGTATCCGGGACAATGGCTACACCTTC.

This rearrangement joins TRBV30 to TRBJ2-4; 7 bases align to TRBD1. V trimming: 0 bases; J trimming: 8 bases; junction bases outside the gene matches: 7. Germline V CDR1 and CDR2: GTSNPN, SVGIG (reference sequence). This CDR3 comprises 14 residues. CDR3 sequence: CAWSVLRGQHIQYF. The CDR3 DNA reads as TGTGCCTGGAGTGTATTGAGGGGGCAGCACATTCAGTACTTC.

CDR3 sequence (DNA): TGTGCCCTTGGTGGGGGCCGCTCCTACGAGCAGTACTTC. Residues: CALGGGRSYEQYF. The chain recombines TRBV13 with TRBJ2-7; a possible D gene is TRBD1 (6 bases). Germline values: CDR1 PRHDT, CDR2 FYEKMQ (reference sequence). V was shortened by 11 bases and J by 0 bases, with 14 bases between the two germline ends. The CDR3 is 13 amino acids.

The rearrangement uses TRBV9 and TRBJ1-5; 7 positions match TRBD1. The junction had 22 bases not matched to a gene; V was cut back by 4 bases and J by 0 bases. The V gene's germline CDR1 is SGDLS and CDR2 YYNGEE. This CDR3 has 21 residues. CDR3 bases: TGTGCCAGCAGCCAACCCCACCCGACAGGGAAAATCGATCTTAGCAATCAGCCCCAGCATTTT. Residues: CASSQPHPTGKIDLSNQPQHF.

This chain links TRBV2 with TRBJ2-2, with a weak D call TRBD2 (5 bases). This CDR3 comprises 14 residues. Germline-derived CDR1 and CDR2 are SNHLY and FYNNEI. V dropped 6 bases and J dropped 2 bases, with 10 bases sitting between them. The chain's CDR3 is CASRGDRNTGELFF. CDR3 bases: TGTGCCAGCAGGGGAGACCGTAACACCGGGGAGCTGTTTTTT. Combining the CDR3 with reference TRBV2 and TRBJ2-2 gives the whole variable domain EPEVTQTPSHQVTQMGQEVILRCVPISNHLYFYWYRQILGQKVEFLVSFYNNEISEKSEIFDDQFSVERPDGSNFTLKIRSTKLEDSAMYFCASRGDRNTGELFFGEGSRLTVL.

This sequence joins TRBV7-2 and TRBJ1-2, with D maybe TRBD1 (5 bases). Trimming stripped 4 bases from V and 2 bases from J, with 8 bases between. The CDR3 has 13 amino acids. Germline CDR1 SGHTA, CDR2 FQGNSA. The CDR3 loop reads CASSSGLNYGYTF. CDR3 in DNA: TGTGCCAGCAGCTCGGGACTGAACTATGGCTACACCTTC.

The V and J genes are TRBV5-1 and TRBJ2-3, with D perhaps matching TRBD2 (6 bases). The CDR3 has 15 residues. Deletions cut 3 bases from V and 2 bases from J, with 13 bases between. From germline, CDR1 is SGHRS and CDR2 YFSETQ. The CDR3 region is CASSSSGLLTDTQYF. In nucleotides, the CDR3 is TGCGCCAGCAGCTCCTCGGGACTCCTCACAGATACGCAGTATTTT.

V usage is TRBV7-8 and J usage is TRBJ2-7; D is unclear. The CDR3 is 15 amino acids. The V end was cut by 2 bases, the J end by 5 bases, with 16 bases between. Germline V gene data show CDR1 as SGHVS and CDR2 as FQNEAQ. The CDR3: CASSLPRRMGHEQYF. CDR3 bases: TGTGCCAGCAGCTTACCACGCCGGATGGGCCACGAGCAGTACTTC.

Regarding this clone: One end of the junction fails to match germline, which may point to a read error. Within the sample, other DNA sequences also encode this same CDR3. The chain carries TRBV18 and TRBJ1-6, with D possibly TRBD1 on 5 matching bases. The CDR3 consists of 21 residues. Germline CDR1 is KGHSH and CDR2 is LQKENI. The DNA for the CDR3 is TGTGCCAGCTCACCAGAGCAACGCGGACAAGCCCCGAGCTCCTATAATTCCCCCCTCCACTTT. Residues: CASSPEQRGQAPSSYNSPLHF.

V usage is TRBV10-3 and J usage is TRBJ2-3; TRBD2 is a possible D gene (6 bases). Trimming cost V 3 bases and J 1 base, with 8 bases left between them. Germline V gene lookup returns CDR1 ENHRY and CDR2 SYGVKD. The CDR3 runs 14 residues. CDR3 region: CAISEQRGTDTQYF. The DNA of the CDR3 is TGTGCCATCAGTGAACAGCGGGGCACAGATACGCAGTATTTT.

This chain connects TRBV11-2 to TRBJ2-5; 7 nucleotides align to TRBD1. The J segment lost 4 bases and the V segment lost 6 bases, leaving 2 bases of the junction unmatched. Germline CDR1 reads SGHAT; CDR2 reads FQNNGV. The CDR3 extends over 12 amino acids. The CDR3 is CASRTGPETQYF. Written as DNA, the CDR3 is TGTGCCAGCAGGACAGGGCCAGAGACCCAGTACTTC.

The genes are TRBV5-6 and TRBJ1-2, with 7 positions matching TRBD1. Germline CDR1 SGHDT, CDR2 YYEEEE. This CDR3 region has 13 residues. J lost 8 bases, V lost 0 bases, and 4 bases had no gene match. CDR3 bases: TGTGCCAGCAGCTTGGAGGGGGCGCGGGGCTACACCTTC. Its protein product is CASSLEGARGYTF.

In DNA form, the CDR3 reads TGTGCCAGCAGCTTAGTCGCGAACACCGGGGAGCTGTTTTTT. It codes for CASSLVANTGELFF. The chain couples TRBV7-8 to TRBJ2-2; D is undetermined. V was cut by 1 base and J by 0 bases, with 3 bases left in between. The CDR3 consists of 14 residues. Germline CDR1 reads SGHVS; CDR2 reads FQNEAQ.

V usage is TRBV5-1 and J usage is TRBJ1-1; 7 nucleotides agree with TRBD1. Germline CDR1 SGHRS, CDR2 YFSETQ. The CDR3 is 16 residues long. J was trimmed by 0 bases and V by 5 bases; bases with no gene match: 10. Here the CDR3 reads CASRPGQLGMNTEAFF. CDR3 in DNA: TGCGCCAGCAGGCCGGGACAGTTGGGGATGAACACTGAAGCTTTCTTT.

The rearrangement links TRBV7-9 to TRBJ2-7, with 8 bases identical to TRBD1. Germline values: CDR1 SEHNR, CDR2 FQNEAQ (reference sequence). The junction had 2 bases not matched to a gene; V was cut back by 0 bases and J by 7 bases. The CDR3 is 13 amino acids. The CDR3: CASSLAGQAEQYF. Here the CDR3 DNA reads TGTGCCAGCAGCTTAGCGGGACAGGCTGAGCAGTACTTC.

V is TRBV30 and J is TRBJ1-5, with unresolved D. Germline CDR1 is GTSNPN and CDR2 is SVGIG (reference sequence). Trimming took off 2 bases at V and 4 bases at J, with 9 bases between the two ends. CDR3 length: 13 residues. The DNA of the CDR3 is TGTGCCTGGAGTCACAGAGAGAATCAGCCCCAGCATTTT. Its translation is CAWSHRENQPQHF.